This entry lists 22 T cell receptor beta chains sequenced from one sample in a study of cytomegalovirus exposure and HLA in healthy donors. Only in-frame clones appear in the TCRdb table, and some are missing; sequencing was by immunoSEQ multiplex PCR. Altogether 55,000 to 70,000 clones are present, more than 85% being singletons, with the ten largest covering approximately 1.7%. The sample comprised PBMCs. The receptor set was obtained from a woman between 18 and 29 years old in good health and CMV-seronegative.

The chain is built from TRBV30 and TRBJ2-4; a possible D gene is TRBD2 (5 bases). Germline V gene sequence: CDR1 GTSNPN, CDR2 SVGIG (reference sequence). Trimming shortened V by 3 bases and J by 1 base, and 13 bases separated the two germline ends. The CDR3 length is 15 residues. The CDR3 nucleotides are TGTGCCTGGAGCCAGTTAAGGGAGGCCAAAAACATTCAGTACTTC. Encoded protein: CAWSQLREAKNIQYF. The full variable domain, rest sourced from reference TRBV30 and TRBJ2-4, is SQTIHQWPATLVQPVGSPLSLECTVEGTSNPNLYWYRQAAGRGLQLLFYSVGIGQISSEVPQNLSASRPQDRQFILSSKKLLLSDSGFYLCAWSQLREAKNIQYFGAGTRLSVL.

The chain has TRBV7-3 and TRBJ2-2; 8 bases match TRBD2. Looked up from germline, CDR1 is SGHTA and CDR2 is FQGTGA. The CDR3 sequence is 14 residues long. V lost 5 bases and J lost 6; bases outside the gene matches: 5. The CDR3 DNA follows: TGTGCCAGCAGCCTTACCGGGAGGGCCGGGGAGCTGTTTTTT. Its translation: CASSLTGRAGELFF.

This clone has a single count. The chain links TRBV28 to TRBJ2-5; D gene ambiguous. This CDR3 is built from 13 residues. Trimming cost V 5 bases and J 1 base, with 8 bases left between them. Germline V CDR1 and CDR2: MDHEN, SYDVKM. CDR3 loop: CASSPTPQETQYF. For the CDR3, the DNA is TGTGCCAGCAGTCCAACACCCCAAGAGACCCAGTACTTC.

The chain links TRBV7-2 to TRBJ2-7; TRBD2 aligns across 8 bases. V trimming: 5 bases; J trimming: 2 bases; junction bases outside the gene matches: 5. CDR3 length: 14 residues. Germline V gene data show CDR1 as SGHTA and CDR2 as FQGNSA. CDR3 DNA: TGTGCCAGCAGCGCCAGCGGGAGAACCTACGAGCAGTACTTC. Residues: CASSASGRTYEQYF.

This chain connects TRBV19 to TRBJ1-1; the D gene is possibly TRBD1 (5 bases). The CDR3 consists of 14 residues. V lost 6 bases and J lost 4, with 15 bases in between. Per germline, CDR1 LNHDA and CDR2 SQIVND (reference sequence). CDR3 bases: TGTGCCAGTAGATACGGGGGGGGTGGCACTGAAGCTTTCTTT. It codes for CASRYGGGGTEAFF.

The rearrangement uses TRBV29-1 and TRBJ1-1; 9 bases line up with TRBD1. The V gene's germline CDR1 is SQVTM and CDR2 ANQGSEA. V lost 8 bases to trimming and J lost 3 bases; unmatched junction nucleotides: 10. The CDR3 spans 14 residues. In DNA, the CDR3 is TGCAGCTTTAGGACAGGGGATCGTGACACTGAAGCTTTCTTT. Protein product: CSFRTGDRDTEAFF.

The chain combines TRBV2 with TRBJ2-1; D may be TRBD1 (5 bases). The V end was cut by 4 bases, the J end by 6 bases, with 10 bases between. Germline CDR1 and CDR2: SNHLY and FYNNEI. The CDR3 has 13 residues. This CDR3 reads CASSVGLGNEQFF. The CDR3 DNA reads as TGTGCCAGCAGTGTGGGGCTAGGCAATGAGCAGTTCTTC.

The chain recombines TRBV29-1 with TRBJ1-2; 9 nucleotides agree with TRBD1. Germline CDR1 is SQVTM and CDR2 is ANQGSEA. This CDR3 is 12 amino acids long. The V and J ends lost 7 bases and 6 bases, in that order; junction bases with no gene match: 6. CDR3 nucleotides: TGCAGCGCGAGTACAGGGGGCGATGGCTACACCTTC. It codes for CSASTGGDGYTF.

The chain employs TRBV5-1 and TRBJ2-7, with TRBD2 matching over 8 bases. The germline CDR1 and CDR2 sequences are SGHRS and YFSETQ. V shed 0 bases and J 4 bases; nucleotides not matched to a gene: 6. The CDR3 consists of 15 residues. The CDR3, as DNA: TGCGCCAGCAGCTTGGATCTCGGGGGGGGTTACGAGCAGTACTTC. As protein: CASSLDLGGGYEQYF.

The chain links TRBV14 to TRBJ1-2, with D possibly being TRBD1 (6 bases). CDR1 is SGHDN and CDR2 is FVKESK in the germline V gene. The CDR3 runs 15 residues. V was clipped by 0 bases and J by 4 bases, with 12 bases between them. The CDR3 sequence is CASSQEDRTLYGYTF. The CDR3 nucleotides read TGTGCCAGCAGCCAAGAAGACAGGACTCTCTATGGCTACACCTTC.

This clone has just a few counts. The chain recombines TRBV27 with TRBJ2-7; 8 bases match TRBD1. Germline CDR1 is MNHEY and CDR2 is SMNVEV (reference sequence). CDR3 length: 14 amino acids. V gave up 3 bases and J gave up 3 bases; unmatched junction bases: 4. The CDR3 region has the DNA TGTGCCAGCAGTTTCGCCACAGGGGGCTACGAGCAGTACTTC. It encodes CASSFATGGYEQYF.

V is TRBV19 and J is TRBJ1-2; D unclear. This CDR3 has 13 amino acids. Trimming took off 2 bases at V and 1 base at J, with 5 bases between the two ends. CDR1 and CDR2 (germline): LNHDA, SQIVND (reference sequence). CDR3 residues: CASSIIFNYGYTF. The DNA for the CDR3 is TGTGCCAGTAGTATAATCTTTAACTATGGCTACACCTTC.

The chain has TRBV20-1 and TRBJ2-3, with D possibly TRBD2 on 5 matching bases. The CDR3 is made up of 11 amino acids. CDR1 is DFQATT and CDR2 is SNEGSKA in the germline V gene (reference sequence). The V and J ends lost 6 bases and 5 bases respectively, with 9 bases between them. In DNA, the CDR3 is TGCAGTGCACCACTAGGAGATACGCAGTATTTT. Translating it yields CSAPLGDTQYF.

V is TRBV6-5 and J is TRBJ2-3, with 7 nucleotides matching TRBD2. The CDR3 runs 16 residues. Looked up from germline, CDR1 is MNHEY and CDR2 is SVGAGI. The ends lost 2 bases at V and 1 base at J; junction bases unmatched: 6. The CDR3 DNA is TGTGCCAGCAGTTACGAGTCGGGGGGAGGCACAGATACGCAGTATTTT. Translating it yields CASSYESGGGTDTQYF.

The chain combines TRBV7-2 with TRBJ2-5; 11 bases are a match to TRBD2. From germline, CDR1 is SGHTA and CDR2 FQGNSA. The CDR3 contains 12 residues. Trimming took 11 bases from V and 5 from J; bases not matched to a gene: 4. The chain's CDR3 is CASRLAGETQYF. DNA of the CDR3: TGTGCCTCAAGACTAGCGGGGGAGACCCAGTACTTC.

This chain connects TRBV6-4 to TRBJ2-3; TRBD2 matches 10 bases. Germline CDR1 and CDR2: MRHNA and SNTAGT. The CDR3 is 15 residues long. The trim removed 5 bases at V and 2 bases at J, leaving 4 bases unmatched. CDR3 sequence reads: CASSSTSGATDTQYF. CDR3 in DNA: TGTGCCAGCAGTTCTACTAGCGGGGCCACAGATACGCAGTATTTT.

The chain links TRBV27 to TRBJ2-3, with 10 positions matching TRBD2. V lost 6 bases to trimming and J lost 4 bases; unmatched junction nucleotides: 4. The CDR3 has 14 residues. The germline CDR1 and CDR2 sequences are MNHEY and SMNVEV (reference sequence). The CDR3 is CASSLGLASDTQYF. CDR3 in DNA: TGTGCCAGCAGCCTGGGACTAGCGTCAGATACGCAGTATTTT.

V usage is TRBV27 and J usage is TRBJ2-3; D possibly corresponds to TRBD2 (6 bases). V lost 3 bases and J lost 4, with 11 bases in between. The CDR3 covers 14 residues. Germline values: CDR1 MNHEY, CDR2 SMNVEV (reference sequence). CDR3 residues: CASSFGGSADTQYF. CDR3 DNA sequence: TGTGCCAGCAGTTTTGGGGGGAGCGCAGATACGCAGTATTTT.

The rearrangement joins TRBV15 to TRBJ2-5, with 7 bases fitting TRBD2. Unmatched junction bases numbered 7, after V lost 1 base and J lost 2 bases. Germline CDR1 is LNHNV and CDR2 is YYDKDF (reference sequence). The CDR3 covers 16 residues. CDR3 DNA sequence: TGTGCCACCAGCAGAGGCGGACTAGGGACGCAAGAGACCCAGTACTTC. This gives the protein CATSRGGLGTQETQYF.

The J gene is TRBJ2-5, the V gene TRBV12-1; TRBD2, the table's D call, lacks a check against the DNA. TRBV12-1 is shown as a pseudogene. CDR3 length equals 15 residues. The CDR3 is CASSFPSSSSRTQYF. The CDR3 region has the DNA TGTGCCAGCAGCTTCCCCTCTTCTAGCTCCAGGACCCAGTACTTC.

This chain connects TRBV7-9 to TRBJ2-1; TRBD1 might be the D (6 bases). Germline V CDR1 and CDR2: SEHNR, FQNEAQ (reference sequence). Trimming cost V 1 base and J 8 bases, with 9 bases left between them. The CDR3 extends over 13 amino acids. The CDR3 is CASSLVGADEQFF. CDR3 bases: TGTGCCAGCAGCTTAGTGGGGGCGGATGAGCAGTTCTTC.

V and J are TRBV4-3 and TRBJ1-3, with TRBD1 as a possible D gene (6 bases). With 4 bases removed from V and 7 bases from J, the gap between germline ends came to 8 bases. Germline values: CDR1 LGHNA, CDR2 YSLEER. The CDR3 is made up of 12 amino acids. CDR3 sequence: CASSLTGNTIYF. In DNA, the CDR3 is TGCGCCAGCAGCCTTACAGGGAACACCATATATTTT.